This T cell receptor (beta chain) was sequenced during a study of blood T cell repertoires in COVID-19 (dated by TCRdb to 2018 to 2021). Notes on the research overall: Samples from collaborators originated in the United States, Italy and Spain and spanned both the acute and convalescent phases of COVID-19. Where available, HLA class I and class II types were taken from metadata supplied by the sample provider and were not determined by assay-based typing. The prospective study material was composed of cDNA or gDNA derived from T cells, B-cell-depleted T cells, or PBMCs. The repertoires were made available in a free public database intended to serve as a resource for research on the immune response to SARS-CoV-2. The dataset comprised deeply sampled blood TCRbeta repertoires from subjects exposed to, actively infected with, or recovered from COVID-19. Nearly every sample came with metadata listing a de-identified subject ID, COVID-19 status, age in years and sex. Samples were obtained from the ongoing ImmuneRACE study (first 160 participants) and from about 1,300 subjects provided by 6 global collaborators.

TCRbeta CDR3 regions were amplified from genomic DNA using the immunoSEQ Assay, a bias-controlled multiplex PCR. In the original analysis: Nucleated cell counts per sample were estimated from amplification of reference gene primers within the assay. To quantify the absolute abundance of each unique TCRbeta CDR3 rearrangement, sequence reads were collapsed and filtered. For each sample, productive Simpson clonality was calculated by taking the square root of Simpson's diversity index across productive rearrangements. The clones in this table, taken by TCRdb from immuneACCESS, are in-frame only. Not every clone is retained; where verified, under half of the shortfall comes from an unresolved V gene, and the cause of the rest is unknown. The D gene and trimming were derived from the DNA, and the V and J assignments and clone size from that table. This sample gives fewer than 500,000 clones in total; around 89% of them show up just once. The ten largest clones take up 0.95% to 1% of the sample.

CDR1 and CDR2 are drawn from the germline V gene (reference sequence): MNHEY, SMNVEV. Trimming leaves V shorter by 5 bases and J shorter by 1 base, with the junction holding 7 bases beyond the gene matches. There are 15 amino acids in the CDR3, from cysteine to phenylalanine inclusive. Only the CDR3 portion is preserved as DNA: 45 bases, with reading frame beginning at the first base. Participants in the prospective study were aged about 18 to 100 years, lived in over 20 United States geographic areas, and enrolled through a virtual design. Cohort assignment in the prospective study relied on participant-reported clinical history from a screening survey and a study questionnaire. In the prospective study, mobile phlebotomists collected whole blood, serum and a nasopharyngeal or oropharyngeal swab from each participant. Participants in the prospective study had the option to provide additional blood draws and questionnaires over a roughly 2-month period. Before DNA extraction, prospective study blood samples were shipped either frozen or at room temperature.

As for this clone: It has no known antigen specificity. Base qualities are not recorded, but no much larger clone differs from it by a single base.

General study outcomes and caveats: The quantity of clinical and demographic metadata differed by source and by participant and was supplied without curation.

Material: PBMCs or T cells enriched from blood (not recorded which). Recombination connected TRBV27 to TRBJ1-2, and 7 bases in between align with TRBD1. This TCR was recovered from a woman between 25 and 40 years old with acute COVID-19. The DNA sequence reads TGTGCCAGCAGTCCCGAGACAGGGATTAACTATGGCTACACCTTC. This codes for CASSPETGINYGYTF.